This TCR beta chain stems from a study of blood T cell repertoires in COVID-19. Study-wide context: Samples taken during acute and convalescent COVID-19 were collected in the United States, Italy and Spain. Sample material is recorded as cDNA or gDNA derived from T cells, B-cell-depleted T cells, or PBMCs.

Methods used by the authors: Amplification with reference gene primers provided the estimates of nucleated cell counts. Assay used: immunoSEQ multiplex PCR; TCRdb lists only in-frame clones, some missing. That table supplies the V and J calls and clone size; D and trimming were determined from the DNA. This table holds 35,000 to 45,000 clones, about 82% found once. From germline, CDR1 is SGHNT and CDR2 YYREEE (reference sequence). The ends lost 2 bases at V and 0 bases at J; junction bases unmatched: 4. CDR3 length equals 16 residues. The chain links TRBV5-4 to TRBJ1-4, with 7 nucleotides matching TRBD1. This sequence originates from a human donor in a cohort sampled during active COVID-19. Sequenced sample: peripheral blood. CDR3 sequence (DNA): TGTGCCAGCAGCTTCGACAGGGCCGCAACTAATGAAAAACTGTTTTTT. Translating gives CASSFDRAATNEKLFF.